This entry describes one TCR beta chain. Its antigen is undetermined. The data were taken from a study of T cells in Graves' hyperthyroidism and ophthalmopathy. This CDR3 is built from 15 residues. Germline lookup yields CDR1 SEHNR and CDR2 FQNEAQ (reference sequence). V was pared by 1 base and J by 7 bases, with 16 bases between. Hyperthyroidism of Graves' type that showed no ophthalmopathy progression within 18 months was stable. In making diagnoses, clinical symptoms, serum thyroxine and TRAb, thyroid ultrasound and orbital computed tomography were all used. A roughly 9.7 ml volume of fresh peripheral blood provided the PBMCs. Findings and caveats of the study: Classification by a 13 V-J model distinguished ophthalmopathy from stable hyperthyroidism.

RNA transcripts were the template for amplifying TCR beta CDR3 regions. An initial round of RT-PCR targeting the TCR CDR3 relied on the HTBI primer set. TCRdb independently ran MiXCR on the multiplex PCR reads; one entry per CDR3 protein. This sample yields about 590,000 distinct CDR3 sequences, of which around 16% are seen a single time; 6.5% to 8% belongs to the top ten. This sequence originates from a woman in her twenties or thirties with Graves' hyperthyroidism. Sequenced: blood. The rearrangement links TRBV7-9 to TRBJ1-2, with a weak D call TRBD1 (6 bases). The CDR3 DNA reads TGTGCCAGCAGCTTAGGGGCCGGAGGGGGAGGTGGCTACACCTTC. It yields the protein CASSLGAGGGGGYTF. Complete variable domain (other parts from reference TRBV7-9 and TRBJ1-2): DTGVSQNPRHKITKRGQNVTFRCDPISEHNRLYWYRQTLGQGPEFLTYFQNEAQLEKSRLLSDRFSAERPKGSFSTLEIQRTEQGDSAMYLCASSLGAGGGGGYTFGSGTRLTVV.